This passage covers 19 T cell receptor beta chains from one sample sequenced in a study of OX40 agonist ivuxolimab in advanced cancers. Some clones are missing from TCRdb's copy, which holds only in-frame ones; the method was immunoSEQ multiplex PCR. Of 65,000 to 90,000 clones in the sample, roughly 85% were seen once. Sequenced material: CD4+ or CD8+ T cells sorted from blood, taken in a trial of the OX40 agonist ivuxolimab. These receptor sequences come from an adult with an advanced solid tumor such as melanoma, head and neck, liver or kidney cancer.

This rearrangement joins TRBV7-2 to TRBJ1-2; D remains ambiguous. The V end lost 2 bases, the J end lost 7 bases, and 11 bases lay between the germline ends. Germline V gene sequence: CDR1 SGHTA, CDR2 FQGNSA. The CDR3 is 13 residues long. The DNA for the CDR3 is TGTGCCAGCAGCTTACCGGGAGTGGGTGGCTACACCTTC. This sequence encodes CASSLPGVGGYTF. Looking up the rest from reference TRBV7-2 and TRBJ1-2 gives the full variable domain: GAGVSQSPSNKVTEKGKDVELRCDPISGHTALYWYRQSLGQGLEFLIYFQGNSAPDKSGLPSDRFSAERTGGSVSTLTIQRTQQEDSAVYLCASSLPGVGGYTFGSGTRLTVV.

The CDR3 loop reads CASSVGDITSEQYF. The CDR3, as DNA: TGTGCCAGTAGCGTCGGGGACATAACGTCCGAGCAGTACTTC. The rearrangement uses TRBV19 and TRBJ2-7, with D possibly being TRBD1 (6 bases). The germline gives CDR1 LNHDA, CDR2 SQIVND (reference sequence). V gave up 6 bases and J gave up 6 bases, with 18 bases separating them. This CDR3 has 14 residues.

This clone was seen a few times. The gene calls are TRBV7-9 and TRBJ2-2; 7 bases map to TRBD2. V shed 4 bases and J 3 bases; nucleotides not matched to a gene: 5. The CDR3 runs to 15 residues. Germline CDR1 is SEHNR and CDR2 is FQNEAQ (reference sequence). CDR3 amino acids: CASSSGGDYTGELFF. CDR3 bases: TGTGCCAGCAGCTCTGGGGGGGATTACACCGGGGAGCTGTTTTTT.

This clone was found once. The chain couples TRBV9 to TRBJ2-3; D might be TRBD1 (5 bases). The CDR3 has 12 amino acids. CDR1 is SGDLS and CDR2 is YYNGEE in the germline V gene. The V and J ends lost 3 bases and 10 bases respectively, with 12 bases between them. The chain's CDR3 is CASSADSYPQYF. CDR3 nucleotide sequence: TGTGCCAGCAGCGCCGACAGTTACCCGCAGTATTTT. Together with reference TRBV9 and TRBJ2-3, the CDR3 gives the full variable domain: DSGVTQTPKHLITATGQRVTLRCSPRSGDLSVYWYQQSLDQGLQFLIQYYNGEERAKGNILERFSAQQFPDLHSELNLSSLELGDSALYFCASSADSYPQYFGPGTRLTVL.

The chain carries TRBV14 and TRBJ2-5; the D gene is possibly TRBD2 (5 bases). Trimming removed 1 base from V and 4 bases from J, with 10 bases in between. The CDR3 sequence is 14 residues long. CDR1 is SGHDN and CDR2 is FVKESK in the germline V gene. CDR3 bases: TGTGCCAGCAGCCAAGGAGGTCGGGGAGAGACCCAGTACTTC. Translating it yields CASSQGGRGETQYF.

The CDR3 region has the DNA TGTGCCAGCAGTGAATTTACCGGCGGGCCAAGCCAAGAGACCCAGTACTTC. Its translation is CASSEFTGGPSQETQYF. The rearrangement links TRBV25-1 to TRBJ2-5; tentative D call: TRBD2 (5 bases). Trimming stripped 1 base from V and 1 base from J, with 16 bases between. The CDR3 length is 17 residues. Germline assignment: CDR1 MGHDK and CDR2 SYGVNS.

The chain employs TRBV6-5 and TRBJ2-1; D unclear. This CDR3 has 14 amino acids. Germline V CDR1 and CDR2: MNHEY, SVGAGI. V lost 6 bases to trimming and J lost 3 bases, with 12 bases between them. The chain's CDR3 is CASSRTPVYNEQFF. The CDR3 DNA reads TGTGCCAGCAGCCGGACCCCAGTCTACAATGAGCAGTTCTTC.

J is TRBJ2-1 and V is TRBV7-2; D may match TRBD1 or TRBD2 (5 bases each). V was cut by 0 bases and J by 8 bases, with 14 bases left in between. Germline loops: CDR1 SGHTA, CDR2 FQGNSA. There are 15 residues in the CDR3. The CDR3 DNA is TGTGCCAGCAGCTTAGCTTTCATAGTGGGGGATGAGCAGTTCTTC. As protein: CASSLAFIVGDEQFF.

The V gene is TRBV4-2, the J gene TRBJ2-7, with D possibly TRBD1 on 6 matching bases. The V end was cut by 1 base, the J end by 2 bases, with 12 bases between. The CDR3 runs to 15 residues. Germline-derived CDR1 and CDR2 are LGHNA and YNFKEQ. The CDR3 sequence: CASSQAGTRTYEQYF. In DNA form, the CDR3 reads TGTGCCAGCAGCCAAGCCGGGACAAGAACCTACGAGCAGTACTTC.

The chain recombines TRBV29-1 with TRBJ2-3; no definite D call. The CDR3 extends over 12 amino acids. The germline CDR1 and CDR2 sequences are SQVTM and ANQGSEA. Deletions cut 4 bases from V and 2 bases from J, with 7 bases between. This CDR3 is CSVVAVTDTQYF. The DNA for the CDR3 is TGCAGCGTTGTGGCGGTCACAGATACGCAGTATTTT.

The rearrangement links TRBV15 to TRBJ2-5; 9 nucleotides line up with TRBD1. Germline CDR1 LNHNV, CDR2 YYDKDF (reference sequence). V lost 5 bases and J lost 1; bases outside the gene matches: 5. The CDR3 length is 15 residues. The CDR3 spells CATSLQGALQETQYF. Written as DNA, the CDR3 is TGTGCCACCAGCCTACAGGGGGCCCTCCAAGAGACCCAGTACTTC. Variable domain in full (rest from reference TRBV15 and TRBJ2-5): DAMVIQNPRYQVTQFGKPVTLSCSQTLNHNVMYWYQQKSSQAPKLLFHYYDKDFNNEADTPDNFQSRRPNTSFCFLDIRSPGLGDTAMYLCATSLQGALQETQYFGPGTRLLVL.

The chain's CDR3 is CASSLAVDLTF. As DNA, the CDR3 is TGTGCCAGCAGCTTAGCGGTGGACCTCACCTTC. V is TRBV7-9 and J is TRBJ1-2, with D hard to call. Trimming removed 0 bases at V and 13 bases at J, with 9 bases between. Germline V CDR1 and CDR2: SEHNR, FQNEAQ (reference sequence). The CDR3 spans 11 residues.

CDR3 coding DNA: TGTGCCTGGAGTGCTCAGTTTCGGTACGAGCAGTACTTC. It translates to CAWSAQFRYEQYF. The J gene is TRBJ2-7, the V gene TRBV30; D uncertain. With 1 base removed from V and 4 bases from J, the gap between germline ends came to 11 bases. Germline V lookup: CDR1 GTSNPN, CDR2 SVGIG (reference sequence). CDR3 length equals 13 residues.

Notes on this clone: Sequence at one end of the junction differs from germline and may be a read error. The V gene is TRBV29-1, the J gene TRBJ2-5, with D perhaps TRBD1 (6 bases). The CDR3 sequence is 13 residues long. Germline CDR1 SQVTM, CDR2 ANQGSEA. CDR3 coding DNA: TGCAGCTTTGAGGGTCCAGGGGAAGAGACCCAGTACTTC. Translation gives CSFEGPGEETQYF.

The rearrangement joins TRBV19 to TRBJ1-6, with D maybe TRBD1 (5 bases). The V end lost 3 bases, the J end lost 5 bases, and 14 bases lay between the germline ends. Germline V lookup: CDR1 LNHDA, CDR2 SQIVND (reference sequence). This CDR3 is 16 amino acids long. CDR3 in DNA: TGTGCCAGTAGTATTCGGATAGGGGTTGATAATTCACCCCTCCACTTT. Translated, it gives CASSIRIGVDNSPLHF.

The chain employs TRBV7-9 and TRBJ2-2; TRBD2 matches 9 bases. Trimming at V came to 2 bases and at J to 4 bases, leaving 8 bases not matched to a gene. The V gene's germline CDR1 is SEHNR and CDR2 FQNEAQ (reference sequence). This CDR3 comprises 17 residues. Written as DNA, the CDR3 is TGTGCCAGCAGCTTAAATGGCGGGGGGGCATCCACCGGGGAGCTGTTTTTT. This translates into CASSLNGGGASTGELFF.

The genes are TRBV4-1 and TRBJ2-7, with D perhaps being TRBD1 or TRBD2 (5 bases each). The CDR3 spans 16 residues. CDR1 and CDR2 (germline): MGHRA, YSYEKL. Trimming left V 4 bases short and J 0 bases short, with 16 bases between. CDR3 loop: CASSPLLRDRSYEQYF. The CDR3 region has the DNA TGCGCCAGCAGCCCCCTACTCCGGGACCGCTCCTACGAGCAGTACTTC.

V and J are TRBV7-2 and TRBJ2-1; weak D call: TRBD2 (5 bases). CDR1 is SGHTA and CDR2 is FQGNSA in the germline V gene. This CDR3 region has 15 residues. V dropped 1 base and J dropped 7 bases, with 14 bases sitting between them. The DNA for the CDR3 is TGTGCCAGCAGCTTAGAACCGGGTAGGACTAATGAGCAGTTCTTC. Amino acids: CASSLEPGRTNEQFF.

The chain employs TRBV5-1 and TRBJ2-7; the match to TRBD1 covers 9 bases. The CDR3 is made up of 16 amino acids. Looked up from germline, CDR1 is SGHRS and CDR2 is YFSETQ. Trimming removed 0 bases from V and 1 base from J; junction bases left unmatched: 5. The CDR3 bases are TGCGCCAGCAGCTTGGGGGGACAGGGTATTTCCTACGAGCAGTACTTC. It specifies CASSLGGQGISYEQYF.